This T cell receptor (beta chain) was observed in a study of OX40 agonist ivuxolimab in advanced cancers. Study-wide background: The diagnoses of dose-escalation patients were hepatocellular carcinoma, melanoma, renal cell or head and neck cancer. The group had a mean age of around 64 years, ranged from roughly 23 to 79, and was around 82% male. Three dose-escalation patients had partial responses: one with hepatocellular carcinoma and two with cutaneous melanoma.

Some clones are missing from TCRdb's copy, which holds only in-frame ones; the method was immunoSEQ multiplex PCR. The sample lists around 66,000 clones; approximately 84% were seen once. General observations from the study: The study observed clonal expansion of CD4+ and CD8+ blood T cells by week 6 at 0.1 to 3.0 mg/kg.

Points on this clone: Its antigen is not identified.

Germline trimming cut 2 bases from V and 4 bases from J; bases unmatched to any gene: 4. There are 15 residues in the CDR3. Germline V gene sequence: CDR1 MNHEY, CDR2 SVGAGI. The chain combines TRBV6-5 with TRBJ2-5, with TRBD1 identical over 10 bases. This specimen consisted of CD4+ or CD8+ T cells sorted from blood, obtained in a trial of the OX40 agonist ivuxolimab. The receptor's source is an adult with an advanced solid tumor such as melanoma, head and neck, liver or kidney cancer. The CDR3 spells CASSYTGQGPETQYF. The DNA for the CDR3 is TGTGCCAGCAGTTACACGGGACAGGGGCCAGAGACCCAGTACTTC.